The 32 T cell receptor beta chains given below trace back to one sample, sequenced in a study of blood T cell repertoires in COVID-19 (dated by TCRdb to 2019 to 2021). The library was built by means of the immunoSEQ multiplex PCR assay. Sourced from immuneACCESS, this table was stored by TCRdb with only in-frame sequences that have V and J called. A share of the clones is absent; for the studies checked, an unresolved V gene accounts for under half, and the remainder has no known explanation. This sample lists under 300,000 clones; approximately 79% were detected once. The top ten clones comprise approximately 4% of the sample. The sample comprised peripheral blood. The receptors derive from a middle-aged woman with active or convalescent COVID-19.

The V gene is TRBV18, the J gene TRBJ1-2; D is perhaps TRBD1 (6 bases). Deletions cut 3 bases from V and 4 bases from J, with 12 bases between. This CDR3 is 14 amino acids long. Germline lookup yields CDR1 KGHSH and CDR2 LQKENI. In DNA form, the CDR3 reads TGTGCCAGCTCACCGCAGGGGCAAGGCTATGGCTACACCTTC. As protein: CASSPQGQGYGYTF.

This sequence joins TRBV4-1 and TRBJ2-5; 8 bases are a match to TRBD2. The CDR3 consists of 15 residues. Per the germline V gene, CDR1 is MGHRA and CDR2 is YSYEKL. With V trimmed by 2 bases and J by 4 bases, 6 bases remained unmatched. Here the CDR3 DNA reads TGCGCCAGCAGCCAATTAGGACTAGCCCGAGAGACCCAGTACTTC. Translating gives CASSQLGLARETQYF.

In DNA form, the CDR3 reads TGTGCCAGCAGCACAGGGCGAGGGACCCAGTACTTC. Its protein is CASSTGRGTQYF. The chain couples TRBV5-6 to TRBJ2-5, with D maybe TRBD1 (6 bases). The CDR3 spans 12 residues. V shed 4 bases and J shed 7 bases, with 11 bases lying between them. In germline, CDR1 is SGHDT, CDR2 YYEEEE.

The CDR3, as DNA: TGTGCCAGCAGCAATACAGGGTACGGGGACACTGAAGCTTTCTTT. Its protein is CASSNTGYGDTEAFF. The genes are TRBV7-9 and TRBJ1-1, with TRBD1 as a possible D gene (6 bases). The V end lost 5 bases, the J end lost 3 bases, and 16 bases lay between the germline ends. The germline V gene has CDR1 SEHNR and CDR2 FQNEAQ (reference sequence). CDR3 size: 15 residues.

This rearrangement joins TRBV5-5 to TRBJ1-5, with D perhaps matching TRBD1 (5 bases). V was shortened by 4 bases and J by 3 bases, with 23 bases between the two germline ends. Germline lookup yields CDR1 SGHKS and CDR2 YYEKEE (reference sequence). The CDR3 is made up of 18 amino acids. The CDR3 region is CASSPIPMIRASNQPQHF. The CDR3, as DNA: TGTGCCAGCAGCCCCATTCCCATGATCAGGGCTTCCAATCAGCCCCAGCATTTT.

This chain connects TRBV5-4 to TRBJ2-3, with D possibly TRBD1 on 6 matching bases. The V and J ends lost 4 bases and 0 bases respectively, with 15 bases between them. CDR3 length: 16 residues. Looked up from germline, CDR1 is SGHNT and CDR2 is YYREEE (reference sequence). The CDR3 DNA reads TGTGCCAGCAGCCCACTCGGGACACTGAGCACAGATACGCAGTATTTT. It codes for CASSPLGTLSTDTQYF.

The chain joins TRBV7-9 to TRBJ2-7; 7 nucleotides line up with TRBD1. V shed 3 bases and J 3 bases; nucleotides not matched to a gene: 8. Looked up from germline, CDR1 is SEHNR and CDR2 is FQNEAQ (reference sequence). CDR3 length: 15 residues. The CDR3 coding sequence is TGTGCCAGCAGCTTGTATCCGGGACAGAGCTACGAGCAGTACTTC. Translation: CASSLYPGQSYEQYF.

The rearrangement links TRBV12-5 to TRBJ1-4, with 8 bases aligning to TRBD1. This CDR3 has 13 residues. V shed 2 bases and J 8 bases; nucleotides not matched to a gene: 1. The germline gives CDR1 LGHNT, CDR2 FRNRAP. CDR3 bases: TGTGCTAGTGGTTTGCAGGGGGCAGAAAAACTGTTTTTT. Translating it yields CASGLQGAEKLFF. Full variable domain (missing parts from reference TRBV12-5 and TRBJ1-4): DARVTQTPRHKVTEMGQEVTMRCQPILGHNTVFWYRQTMMQGLELLAYFRNRAPLDDSGMPKDRFSAEMPDATLATLKIQPSEPRDSAVYFCASGLQGAEKLFFGSGTQLSVL.

This chain uses TRBV7-2 with TRBJ2-5; 7 bases match TRBD2. The V gene end was trimmed by 5 bases and the J gene end by 5 bases; junction bases not matched to a gene: 5. There are 13 residues in the CDR3. Per the germline V gene, CDR1 is SGHTA and CDR2 is FQGNSA. CDR3 sequence reads: CASSLGGTETQYF. For the CDR3, the DNA is TGTGCCAGCAGCCTGGGGGGGACGGAGACCCAGTACTTC.

The rearrangement links TRBV6-5 to TRBJ1-1; 9 bases fit TRBD1. Germline assignment: CDR1 MNHEY and CDR2 SVGAGI. This CDR3 is 12 amino acids long. Unmatched junction bases numbered 7, after V lost 10 bases and J lost 7 bases. CDR3 coding DNA: TGTGCCACGTTAACAGGGGGCCTTGAAGCTTTCTTT. Residues: CATLTGGLEAFF.

The rearrangement uses TRBV5-4 and TRBJ2-7; 10 bases are a match to TRBD1. Germline-derived CDR1 and CDR2 are SGHNT and YYREEE (reference sequence). This CDR3 is 16 amino acids long. After removal of 0 bases from V and 5 bases from J, the junction contained 8 bases not matched to a gene. The CDR3 nucleotides read TGTGCCAGCAGCTTGGGAGGGACAGGGGCCCCCCACGAGCAGTACTTC. This translates into CASSLGGTGAPHEQYF.

This clone was seen only once. The chain links TRBV28 to TRBJ2-2; D is ambiguous. V gave up 4 bases and J gave up 0 bases, with 15 bases separating them. Germline loops: CDR1 MDHEN, CDR2 SYDVKM. The CDR3 consists of 17 residues. DNA for the CDR3: TGTGCCAGCAGTTACCTCTTTGGCACCGCGAACACCGGGGAGCTGTTTTTT. Its translation is CASSYLFGTANTGELFF.

The genes are TRBV19 and TRBJ2-3; D perhaps matches TRBD2 (6 bases). V dropped 11 bases and J dropped 6 bases, with 18 bases sitting between them. The CDR3 spans 13 residues. The germline gives CDR1 LNHDA, CDR2 SQIVND (reference sequence). CDR3 DNA: TGTGCCTCCCGTGGAGGGCCTCCGGATACGCAGTATTTT. It yields the protein CASRGGPPDTQYF.

This sequence joins TRBV12-5 and TRBJ2-1; no clear D. Germline lookup yields CDR1 LGHNT and CDR2 FRNRAP. The CDR3 totals 15 residues. V was trimmed by 1 base and J by 0 bases, leaving 7 bases between them. CDR3 sequence (DNA): TGTGCTAGTGGTTTGGGGTTTAGCTCCTACAATGAGCAGTTCTTC. It encodes CASGLGFSSYNEQFF.

V is TRBV3-1 (or the pseudogene TRBV3-2) and J is TRBJ2-5, with 10 bases identical to TRBD2. V gave up 4 bases and J gave up 5 bases; unmatched junction bases: 10. The germline V gene has CDR1 LGHDT and CDR2 YNNKEL (reference sequence). There are 16 residues in the CDR3. Written as DNA, the CDR3 is TGTGCCAGCAGCCCTAACAGCGGGGGGGCCGGGGAGACCCAGTACTTC. Amino acids: CASSPNSGGAGETQYF.

This chain's CDR3 is CSVKDRENYGYTF. CDR3 sequence (DNA): TGCAGCGTTAAGGACAGGGAGAACTATGGCTACACCTTC. The chain uses TRBV29-1 and TRBJ1-2; 8 bases fit TRBD1. The germline CDR1 and CDR2 sequences are SQVTM and ANQGSEA. This CDR3 is built from 13 residues. The J segment lost 2 bases and the V segment lost 5 bases, leaving 4 bases of the junction unmatched.

The chain couples TRBV11-2 to TRBJ2-5, with D possibly being TRBD1 (9 bases). V was clipped by 5 bases and J by 2 bases, with 18 bases between them. Germline V gene data show CDR1 as SGHAT and CDR2 as FQNNGV. The CDR3 length is 16 residues. As DNA, the CDR3 is TGTGCCAGCAGCCGCGGGGGGACAGGGAGACAAGAGACCCAGTACTTC. It encodes CASSRGGTGRQETQYF.

This chain connects TRBV28 to TRBJ2-3; 9 bases align to TRBD1. With V trimmed by 6 bases and J by 3 bases, 7 bases remained unmatched. The length of the CDR3 is 15 residues. Germline loops: CDR1 MDHEN, CDR2 SYDVKM. The CDR3, as DNA: TGTGCCAGCAGGCTGCCGGGACAGGGAACAGATACGCAGTATTTT. It translates to CASRLPGQGTDTQYF.

CDR3: CASSNGTGDNQPQHF. DNA of the CDR3: TGTGCCAGTAGCAACGGGACAGGGGACAATCAGCCCCAGCATTTT. The chain recombines TRBV19 with TRBJ1-5, with 10 bases that match TRBD1. V shed 6 bases and J 3 bases; nucleotides not matched to a gene: 5. The length of the CDR3 is 15 residues. Germline lookup yields CDR1 LNHDA and CDR2 SQIVND (reference sequence).

V usage is TRBV7-3 and J usage is TRBJ1-5; D is unresolved. The V gene's germline CDR1 is SGHTA and CDR2 FQGTGA. The CDR3 extends over 12 amino acids. Trimming stripped 3 bases from V and 6 bases from J, with 6 bases between. This chain's CDR3 is CASSFEAQPQHF. The CDR3 coding sequence is TGTGCCAGCAGCTTTGAGGCTCAGCCCCAGCATTTT.

The CDR3 reads CASSLEARGGYTF. The CDR3 DNA is TGTGCCAGCAGCTTAGAGGCCAGGGGAGGCTACACCTTC. V and J are TRBV11-2 and TRBJ1-2, with a weak D call TRBD1 (6 bases). The ends were cut back, 0 bases at V and 8 bases at J, with 10 bases in the middle. CDR3 size: 13 residues. The germline CDR1 and CDR2 sequences are SGHAT and FQNNGV.

The chain couples TRBV9 to TRBJ1-5; D may be TRBD1 (5 bases). V was pared by 3 bases and J by 5 bases, with 9 bases between. Germline V gene sequence: CDR1 SGDLS, CDR2 YYNGEE. CDR3 length: 13 residues. The CDR3 spells CASSADSDQPQHF. The DNA of the CDR3 is TGTGCCAGCAGCGCCGACAGCGATCAGCCCCAGCATTTT.

The chain links TRBV28 to TRBJ2-6, with TRBD1 matching over 7 bases. Germline V gene sequence: CDR1 MDHEN, CDR2 SYDVKM. This CDR3 comprises 18 residues. J was trimmed by 4 bases and V by 3 bases; bases with no gene match: 12. CDR3 in DNA: TGTGCCAGCAGTTTTTTTCGGCAGGGGGTCTCCGGGGCCAACGTCCTGACTTTC. This sequence encodes CASSFFRQGVSGANVLTF. Full variable domain (remainder filled in from reference TRBV28 and TRBJ2-6): DVKVTQSSRYLVKRTGEKVFLECVQDMDHENMFWYRQDPGLGLRLIYFSYDVKMKEKGDIPEGYSVSREKKERFSLILESASTNQTSMYLCASSFFRQGVSGANVLTFGAGSRLTVL.

The chain is built from TRBV7-3 and TRBJ1-6; tentative D call: TRBD1 (6 bases). CDR1 is SGHTA, CDR2 FQGTGA, per germline. V was shortened by 2 bases and J by 8 bases, with 13 bases between the two germline ends. The CDR3 is 15 residues long. The CDR3 coding sequence is TGTGCCAGCAGCTTAGGGGGCAGGGCCTATTCACCCCTCCACTTT. Translated, it gives CASSLGGRAYSPLHF.

V gene TRBV6-4 combines with J gene TRBJ2-1; 12 nucleotides align to TRBD2. The CDR3 loop spans 17 amino acids. J gave up 2 bases and V 0 bases, and 2 bases lay outside the gene matches. Per the germline V gene, CDR1 is MRHNA and CDR2 is SNTAGT. The CDR3: CASSDSASGGAYNEQFF. The CDR3 DNA reads TGTGCCAGCAGTGACTCGGCTAGCGGGGGGGCCTACAATGAGCAGTTCTTC.

The genes are TRBV6-1 and TRBJ2-1; 9 nucleotides agree with TRBD2. Unmatched junction bases numbered 8, after V lost 3 bases and J lost 8 bases. Germline CDR1 and CDR2: MNHNS and SASEGT. The CDR3 totals 15 residues. The chain's CDR3 is CASSDSWASGDEQFF. The CDR3 DNA is TGTGCCAGCAGTGATTCCTGGGCTAGCGGGGATGAGCAGTTCTTC.

The V call is TRBV11-2, the J call TRBJ1-3; 9 bases agree with TRBD1. The CDR3 runs to 16 residues. Unmatched junction bases numbered 7, after V lost 6 bases and J lost 1 base. Germline loops: CDR1 SGHAT, CDR2 FQNNGV. The CDR3 here is CASSRTGGPSGNTIYF. In DNA, the CDR3 is TGTGCCAGCAGTAGAACAGGGGGCCCTTCTGGAAACACCATATATTTT.

The chain recombines TRBV7-2 with TRBJ2-5; 10 bases are shared with TRBD2. CDR3 size: 15 residues. Germline V CDR1 and CDR2: SGHTA, FQGNSA. Trimming cost V 6 bases and J 2 bases; bases outside gene matches: 6. The chain's CDR3 is CASRLGLAQQETQYF. The CDR3 DNA reads as TGTGCCAGCAGATTGGGACTAGCGCAACAAGAGACCCAGTACTTC.

CDR3 sequence reads: CASSPRTGGLGGQPQHF. Written as DNA, the CDR3 is TGTGCCAGCAGTCCCCGGACAGGGGGCCTAGGTGGTCAGCCCCAGCATTTT. This chain joins TRBV28 and TRBJ1-5, with 11 bases identical to TRBD1. Germline V lookup: CDR1 MDHEN, CDR2 SYDVKM. The CDR3 is made up of 17 amino acids. V lost 5 bases, J lost 6 bases, and 12 bases stayed unmatched.

This clone came up a few times. V gene TRBV13 combines with J gene TRBJ1-1, with D unresolved. Germline assignment: CDR1 PRHDT and CDR2 FYEKMQ (reference sequence). V was shortened by 5 bases and J by 4 bases, with 8 bases between the two germline ends. The CDR3 is made up of 12 amino acids. The CDR3 loop reads CASSRSSTEAFF. In nucleotides, the CDR3 is TGTGCCAGCAGCCGATCGAGCACTGAAGCTTTCTTT.

V gene TRBV6-5 combines with J gene TRBJ1-1; 8 bases are shared with TRBD1. Germline-derived CDR1 and CDR2 are MNHEY and SVGAGI. V gave up 7 bases and J gave up 1 base; unmatched junction bases: 8. This CDR3 has 15 residues. The DNA for the CDR3 is TGTGCCAGCACCCCGGACAGGGCTTGGAACACTGAAGCTTTCTTT. This encodes CASTPDRAWNTEAFF.

This chain links TRBV5-6 with TRBJ2-3; 7 bases fit TRBD1. In germline, CDR1 is SGHDT, CDR2 YYEEEE. V was clipped by 6 bases and J by 3 bases; unmatched bases: 10. The CDR3 length is 15 residues. The CDR3 here is CASTLRGLGTDTQYF. The CDR3 nucleotides are TGTGCCAGCACTTTAAGGGGGCTTGGTACAGATACGCAGTATTTT.